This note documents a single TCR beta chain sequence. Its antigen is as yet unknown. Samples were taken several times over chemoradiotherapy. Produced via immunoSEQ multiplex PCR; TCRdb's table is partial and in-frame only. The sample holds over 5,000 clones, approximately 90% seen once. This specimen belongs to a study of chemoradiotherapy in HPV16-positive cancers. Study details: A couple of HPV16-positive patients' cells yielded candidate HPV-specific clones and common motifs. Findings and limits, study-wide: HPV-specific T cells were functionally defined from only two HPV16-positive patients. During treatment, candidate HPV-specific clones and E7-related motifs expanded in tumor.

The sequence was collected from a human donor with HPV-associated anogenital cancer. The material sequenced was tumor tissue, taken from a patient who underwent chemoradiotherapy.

CDR3 DNA sequence: TGTGCCAGCTCACCAAACGATCGGCCAGGGCAGCATTTT. The encoded protein is CASSPNDRPGQHF. V is TRBV18 and J is TRBJ1-5, with D possibly TRBD1 on 5 matching bases. V dropped 2 bases and J dropped 13 bases, with 15 bases sitting between them. Germline CDR1 KGHSH, CDR2 LQKENI. This CDR3 contains 13 residues.